One sample yielded the 32 T cell receptor beta chains listed below, sequenced in a study of CD8 T cells in ankylosing spondylitis (dated by TCRdb to between 2016 and 2019). The paper's findings and limits, for the study overall: Blood from ankylosing spondylitis patients appeared to be characterized by a TCR beta motif composed of under 10 highly homologous amino acid variants.

Their target antigens are unknown. Library method: 5' RACE. Instrument used: Illumina HiSeq 2500. The raw public reads went through TCRdb reprocessing: fastp at Q25, MiXCR clone calling, in-frame beta chains kept. CDR3 protein duplicates are merged, each entry listing the most common genes and DNA. This sample lists about 750,000 distinct CDR3 sequences; 15% to 20% were detected once. Around 20% of the sample lies in the top ten. Sequenced sample: blood, either unsorted or a sorted T cell fraction (not recorded which). The receptors were gathered from a male donor with ankylosing spondylitis.

This clonotype was counted between two and nine times. CDR3 loop: CASSPGGSATNEKLFF. Here the CDR3 DNA reads TGTGCCAGCAGCCCCGGCGGGAGTGCAACTAATGAAAAACTGTTTTTT. The chain uses TRBV5-5 and TRBJ1-4, with no clear D. Germline lookup yields CDR1 SGHKS and CDR2 YYEKEE (reference sequence). This CDR3 is 16 amino acids long. The ends were cut back, 4 bases at V and 0 bases at J, with 13 bases in the middle.

A few counts support this clonotype. The junction departs from the called germline gene at one end, perhaps through a read error. V is TRBV6-1 and J is TRBJ2-7, with 10 bases identical to TRBD2. This CDR3 comprises 14 residues. CDR1 MNHNS and CDR2 SASEGT come from the germline V gene. The CDR3 nucleotides are TGTGCCAGCAGTAAAGCGGGGGGGCCCTACGAGCAGTACTTC. This gives the protein CASSKAGGPYEQYF.

CDR3 in amino acids: CATSDPGQGPSGELFF. CDR3 DNA sequence: TGTGCCACCAGTGATCCGGGACAGGGACCTTCCGGGGAGCTGTTTTTT. This sequence joins TRBV24-1 and TRBJ2-2; 9 bases fit TRBD1. This CDR3 spans 16 amino acids. The germline V gene encodes CDR1 KGHDR and CDR2 SFDVKD. V shed 3 bases and J 6 bases; nucleotides not matched to a gene: 7.

This clonotype occurred a few times. The V gene is TRBV28, the J gene TRBJ1-4, with a tentative D call TRBD1 (6 bases). The germline CDR1 and CDR2 sequences are MDHEN and SYDVKM. This CDR3 region has 17 residues. Trimming took 5 bases from V and 0 from J, leaving 16 bases between them. In DNA, the CDR3 is TGTGCCAGCAGTCAGTGGACAGCTCTCACAACTAATGAAAAACTGTTTTTT. This codes for CASSQWTALTTNEKLFF.

The V call is TRBV2, the J call TRBJ2-6; tentative D call: TRBD1 (5 bases). The CDR3 has 15 amino acids. The V end lost 1 base, the J end lost 3 bases, and 7 bases lay between the germline ends. Per the germline V gene, CDR1 is SNHLY and CDR2 is FYNNEI. CDR3 nucleotides: TGTGCCAGCAGTGAAGGGGGCGTTGGGGCCAACGTCCTGACTTTC. This translates into CASSEGGVGANVLTF.

The chain joins TRBV7-3 to TRBJ2-1, with a tentative D call TRBD2 (6 bases). The length of the CDR3 is 14 residues. The germline gives CDR1 SGHTA, CDR2 FQGTGA. V lost 5 bases and J 4 bases, leaving 12 bases between the germline ends. The CDR3: CASSPGLIYNEQFF. In nucleotides, the CDR3 is TGTGCCAGCAGCCCGGGACTGATTTACAATGAGCAGTTCTTC.

This clonotype appeared a few times. The gene calls are TRBV3-1 and TRBJ2-3; 11 nucleotides line up with TRBD2. Per the germline V gene, CDR1 is LGHDT and CDR2 is YNNKEL (reference sequence). The CDR3 covers 16 residues. Germline trimming cut 3 bases from V and 0 bases from J; bases unmatched to any gene: 2. The CDR3 region is CASSQGLAASTDTQYF. In DNA form, the CDR3 reads TGTGCCAGCAGCCAGGGACTAGCGGCGAGCACAGATACGCAGTATTTT.

This clonotype was picked up a small number of times. The chain couples TRBV2 to TRBJ2-1; 8 bases are shared with TRBD2. V dropped 6 bases and J dropped 7; count of bases not matched to a gene: 8. This CDR3 is 14 amino acids long. CDR1 and CDR2 from the germline V gene are SNHLY and FYNNEI. CDR3 sequence (DNA): TGTGCCAGCAGGGTTTCGGGAGGGATAAATGAGCAGTTCTTC. Its translation: CASRVSGGINEQFF.

There are a few counts of this clonotype. The chain couples TRBV12-3 or TRBV12-4 to TRBJ2-7; 10 positions agree with TRBD1. Trimming removed 5 bases from V and 3 bases from J; junction bases left unmatched: 7. This CDR3 is built from 15 residues. DNA for the CDR3: TGTGCCAGCAGTAAAGCCGGGACAGGGGACTACGAGCAGTACTTC. Translated: CASSKAGTGDYEQYF.

The table lists this clonotype with a few counts. V usage is TRBV4-2 and J usage is TRBJ1-2, with no clear D. This CDR3 has 15 amino acids. V was cut by 2 bases and J by 4 bases, with 14 bases left in between. The germline gives CDR1 LGHNA, CDR2 YNFKEQ. The DNA of the CDR3 is TGTGCCAGCAGCCAACCCTACGACCAGGTCTATGGCTACACCTTC. This encodes CASSQPYDQVYGYTF.

The V call is TRBV20-1, the J call TRBJ2-1; D may be TRBD2 (6 bases). Trimming removed 1 base from V and 4 bases from J, with 8 bases in between. The CDR3 has 13 residues. CDR1 and CDR2 from the germline V gene are DFQATT and SNEGSKA (reference sequence). CDR3 in DNA: TGCAGTGCTAGAGGGCGGGAATACAATGAGCAGTTCTTC. It translates to CSARGREYNEQFF.

This clonotype came up a few times. V and J are TRBV12-3 or TRBV12-4 and TRBJ2-1; 9 bases map to TRBD2. The CDR3 has 13 residues. After removal of 6 bases from V and 15 bases from J, the junction contained 12 bases not matched to a gene. The CDR3 DNA sequence: TGTGCCAGCAGCCACCAAGCTAGCGGGGTCCCGTTCTTC. Protein: CASSHQASGVPFF.

This clonotype has at least ten counts. The rearrangement joins TRBV7-6 to TRBJ2-3; no clear D gene. V lost 1 base, J lost 6 bases, and 14 bases lay in between. This CDR3 region has 15 residues. CDR1 and CDR2 from the germline V gene are SGHVS and FNYEAQ. The CDR3 reads CASSLVSGSQDTQYF. The CDR3 nucleotides read TGTGCCAGCAGCTTAGTAAGTGGCTCCCAGGATACGCAGTATTTT.

The CDR3 nucleotides are TGCGCCAGCAGCACCGGGACCGTTGGGGATACGCAGTATTTT. It is translated as CASSTGTVGDTQYF. The chain employs TRBV5-1 and TRBJ2-3; the D gene could be TRBD1 or TRBD2 (5 bases each). Germline-derived CDR1 and CDR2 are SGHRS and YFSETQ. V was pared by 4 bases and J by 6 bases, with 15 bases between. CDR3 length: 14 amino acids.

This clonotype was picked up many times. The chain uses TRBV12-3 or TRBV12-4 and TRBJ1-1, with D uncertain. The CDR3 runs to 12 residues. The ends were cut back, 5 bases at V and 4 bases at J, with 8 bases in the middle. The CDR3 sequence: CASSPFGTEAFF. CDR3 in DNA: TGTGCCAGCAGTCCGTTCGGCACTGAAGCTTTCTTT.

The rearrangement joins TRBV10-3 to TRBJ2-1, with 10 bases that match TRBD2. V shed 6 bases, J shed 6 bases, and the junction held 5 bases outside the gene matches. Per the germline V gene, CDR1 is ENHRY and CDR2 is SYGVKD. The CDR3 spans 14 residues. Here the CDR3 DNA reads TGTGCCATCAGCGCTAGCGGGGGCTTCAATGAGCAGTTCTTC. This translates into CAISASGGFNEQFF.

This clonotype was seen more than once but under ten times. The rearrangement links TRBV2 to TRBJ2-7, with D tentatively TRBD1 or TRBD2 (5 bases each). Germline CDR1 is SNHLY and CDR2 is FYNNEI. V was trimmed by 2 bases and J by 2 bases, leaving 13 bases between them. This CDR3 comprises 15 residues. CDR3 coding DNA: TGTGCCAGCAGTGAATTGGTGGGGACCACCTACGAGCAGTACTTC. It is translated as CASSELVGTTYEQYF.

The chain employs TRBV12-3 or TRBV12-4 and TRBJ2-1, with D unclear. Trimming stripped 2 bases from V and 8 bases from J, with 13 bases between. The CDR3 loop spans 14 amino acids. The CDR3 DNA is TGTGCCAGCAGTTTATTGGGCCAAGAGTATGAGCAGTTCTTC. Its translation is CASSLLGQEYEQFF.

This clonotype showed up just a few times. This sequence joins TRBV4-2 and TRBJ2-2; TRBD2 matches 11 bases. The CDR3 extends over 16 amino acids. Trimming took 4 bases from V and 1 from J; bases not matched to a gene: 2. The germline gives CDR1 LGHNA, CDR2 YNFKEQ. The CDR3 DNA sequence: TGTGCCAGCAGCCGCACTAGCGGGGGGAACACCGGGGAGCTGTTTTTT. This codes for CASSRTSGGNTGELFF.

Written as DNA, the CDR3 is TGTGCCACCAGTTTTAGGGCTATGGGGTCAGATACGCAGTATTTT. Its protein product is CATSFRAMGSDTQYF. The chain is built from TRBV24-1 and TRBJ2-3; unclear D gene. V lost 6 bases and J 4 bases, leaving 16 bases between the germline ends. CDR3 length equals 15 residues. CDR1 KGHDR and CDR2 SFDVKD come from the germline V gene.

This clonotype has more than one count but fewer than ten. The chain uses TRBV20-1 and TRBJ2-3; maybe TRBD1 (6 bases). The CDR3 is made up of 20 amino acids. Germline V gene lookup returns CDR1 DFQATT and CDR2 SNEGSKA (reference sequence). V shed 1 base and J shed 2 bases, with 28 bases lying between them. In nucleotides, the CDR3 is TGCAGTGCTAGAGCGCCAAGTGGTTACATCATTGGGGACATCACAGATACGCAGTATTTT. Protein product: CSARAPSGYIIGDITDTQYF.

This clonotype was observed a handful of times. Mismatch with germline at one junction end may stem from a read error. The chain joins TRBV7-7 to TRBJ2-2; no definite D call. The CDR3 is made up of 13 amino acids. Germline CDR1 reads SSHAT; CDR2 reads FNYEAQ (reference sequence). This chain's CDR3 is CASSFNADGELFF. The CDR3 nucleotides read TGTGCTAGCAGCTTTAATGCTGACGGGGAGCTGTTTTTT. Filled out from reference TRBV7-7 and TRBJ2-2, the complete variable domain reads GAGVSQSPRYKVTKRGQDVTLRCDPISSHATLYWYQQALGQGPEFLTYFNYEAQPDKSGLPSDRFSAERPEGSISTLTIQRTEQRDSAMYRCASSFNADGELFFGEGSRLTVL.

The chain employs TRBV18 and TRBJ2-4; either TRBD1 or TRBD2 may fit D (5 bases each). Germline-derived CDR1 and CDR2 are KGHSH and LQKENI. Trimming shortened V by 3 bases and J by 0 bases, and 9 bases separated the two germline ends. The CDR3 consists of 15 residues. The DNA for the CDR3 is TGTGCCAGCTCACCCCTGGGGGTAGCCAAAAACATTCAGTACTTC. It is translated as CASSPLGVAKNIQYF. The whole variable domain, filled in from reference TRBV18 and TRBJ2-4, reads NAGVMQNPRHLVRRRGQEARLRCSPMKGHSHVYWYRQLPEEGLKFMVYLQKENIIDESGMPKERFSAEFPKEGPSILRIQQVVRGDSAAYFCASSPLGVAKNIQYFGAGTRLSVL.

The V and J genes are TRBV29-1 and TRBJ2-5; a weak D match, TRBD2 (5 bases). Trimming removed 5 bases from V and 5 bases from J, with 21 bases in between. This CDR3 region has 15 residues. The germline CDR1 and CDR2 sequences are SQVTM and ANQGSEA. CDR3 in DNA: TGCAGCGTTACAAAGGAGGAGCCTCTTGGGGAGACCCAGTACTTC. Its translation is CSVTKEEPLGETQYF.

This clonotype was seen a single time. The J gene is TRBJ1-4, the V gene TRBV30; D might be TRBD1 (5 bases). V shed 8 bases and J shed 7 bases, with 14 bases lying between them. The CDR3 covers 12 residues. Germline V gives CDR1 GTSNPN, CDR2 SVGIG (reference sequence). The CDR3 reads CAGTRESEKLFF. In DNA, the CDR3 is TGTGCCGGGACCCGGGAAAGTGAAAAACTGTTTTTT.

V usage is TRBV4-1 and J usage is TRBJ2-7, with TRBD2 matching 9 bases. Trimming cost V 7 bases and J 2 bases; bases outside gene matches: 12. CDR1 is MGHRA, CDR2 YSYEKL, per germline. The CDR3 runs 16 residues. The CDR3 nucleotides read TGCGCCAGCACCCTTAGGGAAGCGGGGGGTACCTACGAGCAGTACTTC. Protein product: CASTLREAGGTYEQYF.

The CDR3 region has the DNA TGTGCCAGCAGCTTAGGGGAGGTCCAGAGCTCCTACGAGCAGTACTTC. Translated: CASSLGEVQSSYEQYF. V is TRBV7-9 and J is TRBJ2-7; possibly TRBD2 for D (6 bases). CDR3 length: 16 residues. Trimming stripped 1 base from V and 0 bases from J, with 13 bases between. Germline V CDR1 and CDR2: SEHNR, FQNEAQ (reference sequence).

The rearrangement joins TRBV20-1 to TRBJ2-7; 9 bases align to TRBD1. V shed 2 bases and J 5 bases; nucleotides not matched to a gene: 10. This CDR3 has 15 amino acids. The germline V gene has CDR1 DFQATT and CDR2 SNEGSKA (reference sequence). The CDR3 here is CSARSRGTGRHEQYF. The CDR3 nucleotides read TGCAGTGCTAGAAGTCGTGGGACAGGGCGGCACGAGCAGTACTTC.

V usage is TRBV9 and J usage is TRBJ2-5, with D hard to call. V was trimmed by 0 bases and J by 5 bases, leaving 11 bases between them. CDR3 size: 14 residues. Germline loops: CDR1 SGDLS, CDR2 YYNGEE. CDR3 amino acids: CASSVDYGGETQYF. The CDR3 region has the DNA TGTGCCAGCAGCGTAGATTATGGTGGGGAGACCCAGTACTTC.

The V call is TRBV28, the J call TRBJ2-1; 7 bases agree with TRBD2. V lost 6 bases, J lost 7 bases, and 12 bases stayed unmatched. Germline values: CDR1 MDHEN, CDR2 SYDVKM. The CDR3 is 15 residues long. CDR3 protein: CASRGVGEGVNEQFF. The DNA for the CDR3 is TGTGCCAGCAGAGGCGTGGGGGAGGGCGTGAATGAGCAGTTCTTC.

This clonotype was picked up a small number of times. V and J are TRBV29-1 and TRBJ2-3; 7 bases line up with TRBD2. This CDR3 is 13 amino acids long. Germline values: CDR1 SQVTM, CDR2 ANQGSEA. V lost 3 bases to trimming and J lost 4 bases; unmatched junction nucleotides: 4. CDR3 protein: CSVDGGEPDTQYF. Written as DNA, the CDR3 is TGCAGCGTTGATGGGGGGGAACCAGATACGCAGTATTTT.

This clonotype was recorded a few times. The V call is TRBV6-5, the J call TRBJ2-7, with D maybe TRBD1 (6 bases). There are 13 residues in the CDR3. CDR1 MNHEY and CDR2 SVGAGI come from the germline V gene. V was shortened by 2 bases and J by 7 bases, with 12 bases between the two germline ends. CDR3 loop: CASSYGTPREQYF. The CDR3 DNA follows: TGTGCCAGCAGTTACGGGACACCCAGAGAGCAGTACTTC.